This paragraph reports one T cell receptor beta chain. The data were obtained in a study of blood T cell repertoires in COVID-19. Study summary: Acute-phase and convalescent COVID-19 samples originated in the United States, Italy and Spain. From T cells, B-cell-depleted T cells, or PBMCs came the material, which was cDNA or gDNA.

Authors' data handling: Amplification from reference gene primers served as the basis for estimated nucleated cell counts. Sequencing was performed with immunoSEQ multiplex PCR; in TCRdb, only in-frame clones are kept and a portion is missing. V, J and clone size were drawn from that table, and D and trimming were deduced from the DNA. The sample contains more than 250,000 clones, roughly 82% of which appear only once. The V gene lost 4 bases and the J gene lost 0 bases, with 14 bases spanning the gap. The CDR3 covers 17 residues. The germline V gene encodes CDR1 KGHDR and CDR2 SFDVKD. The chain is built from TRBV24-1 and TRBJ2-2; D is ambiguous. The receptor was derived from a woman between 45 and 60 years old with acute or convalescent COVID-19. Sequencing used peripheral blood. The CDR3 bases are TGTGCCACCAGTGACTCGGCAGGAATGACGAACACCGGGGAGCTGTTTTTT. Encoded protein: CATSDSAGMTNTGELFF.